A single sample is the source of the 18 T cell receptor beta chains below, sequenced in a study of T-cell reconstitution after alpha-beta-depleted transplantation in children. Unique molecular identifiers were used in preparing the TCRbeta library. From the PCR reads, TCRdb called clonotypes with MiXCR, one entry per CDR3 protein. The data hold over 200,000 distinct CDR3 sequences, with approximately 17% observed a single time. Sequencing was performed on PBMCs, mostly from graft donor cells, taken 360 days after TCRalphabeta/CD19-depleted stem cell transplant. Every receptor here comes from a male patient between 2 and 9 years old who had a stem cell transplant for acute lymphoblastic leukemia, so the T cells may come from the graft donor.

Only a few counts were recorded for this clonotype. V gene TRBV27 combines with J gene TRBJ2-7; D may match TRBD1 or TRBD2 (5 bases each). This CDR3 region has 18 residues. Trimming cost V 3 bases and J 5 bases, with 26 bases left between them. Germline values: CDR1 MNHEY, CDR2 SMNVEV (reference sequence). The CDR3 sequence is CASSLDPSLRGAGHEQYF. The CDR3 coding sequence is TGTGCCAGCAGTTTGGACCCGTCCTTAAGGGGCGCGGGTCACGAGCAGTACTTC.

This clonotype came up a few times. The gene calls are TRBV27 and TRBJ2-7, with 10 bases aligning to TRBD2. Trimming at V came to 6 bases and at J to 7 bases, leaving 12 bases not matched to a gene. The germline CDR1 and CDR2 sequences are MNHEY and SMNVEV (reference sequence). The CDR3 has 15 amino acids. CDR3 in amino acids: CASRPGAGGPNEQYF. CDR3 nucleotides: TGTGCCAGCAGGCCGGGAGCGGGAGGGCCGAATGAGCAGTACTTC.

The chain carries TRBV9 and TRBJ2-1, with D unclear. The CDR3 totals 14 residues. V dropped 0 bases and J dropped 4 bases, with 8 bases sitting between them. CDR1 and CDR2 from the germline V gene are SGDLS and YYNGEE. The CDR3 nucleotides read TGTGCCAGCAGCGTAGAAATAGGGTACAATGAGCAGTTCTTC. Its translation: CASSVEIGYNEQFF. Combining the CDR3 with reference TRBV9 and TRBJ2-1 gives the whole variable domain DSGVTQTPKHLITATGQRVTLRCSPRSGDLSVYWYQQSLDQGLQFLIQYYNGEERAKGNILERFSAQQFPDLHSELNLSSLELGDSALYFCASSVEIGYNEQFFGPGTRLTVL.

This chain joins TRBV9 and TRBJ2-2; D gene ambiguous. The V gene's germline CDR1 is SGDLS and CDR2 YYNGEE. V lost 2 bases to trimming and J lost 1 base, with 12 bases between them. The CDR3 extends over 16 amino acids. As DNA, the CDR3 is TGTGCCAGCAGCGTCGTCGGCCAGGAGAACACCGGGGAGCTGTTTTTT. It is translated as CASSVVGQENTGELFF.

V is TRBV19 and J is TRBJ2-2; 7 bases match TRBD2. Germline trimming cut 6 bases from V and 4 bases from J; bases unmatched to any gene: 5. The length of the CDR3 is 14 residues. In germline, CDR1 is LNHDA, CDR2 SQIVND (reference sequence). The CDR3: CASRREGPTGELFF. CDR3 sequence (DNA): TGTGCCAGTAGGAGGGAGGGCCCCACCGGGGAGCTGTTTTTT. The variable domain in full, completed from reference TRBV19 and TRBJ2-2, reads DGGITQSPKYLFRKEGQNVTLSCEQNLNHDAMYWYRQDPGQGLRLIYYSQIVNDFQKGDIAEGYSVSREKKESFPLTVTSAQKNPTAFYLCASRREGPTGELFFGEGSRLTVL.

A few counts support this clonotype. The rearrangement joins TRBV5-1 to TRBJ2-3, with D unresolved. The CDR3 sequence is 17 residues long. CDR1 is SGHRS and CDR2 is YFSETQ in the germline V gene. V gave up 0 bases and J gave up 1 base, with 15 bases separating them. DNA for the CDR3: TGCGCCAGCAGCTTGGGCTCTACAGTGGCTGGCACAGATACGCAGTATTTT. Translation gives CASSLGSTVAGTDTQYF.

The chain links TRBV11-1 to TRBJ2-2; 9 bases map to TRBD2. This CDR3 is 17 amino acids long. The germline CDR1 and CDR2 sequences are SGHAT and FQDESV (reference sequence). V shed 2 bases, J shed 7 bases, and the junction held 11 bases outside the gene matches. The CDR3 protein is CASSLFGIAGANGELFF. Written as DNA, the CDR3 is TGTGCCAGCAGCTTATTTGGGATAGCGGGAGCTAACGGGGAGCTGTTTTTT.

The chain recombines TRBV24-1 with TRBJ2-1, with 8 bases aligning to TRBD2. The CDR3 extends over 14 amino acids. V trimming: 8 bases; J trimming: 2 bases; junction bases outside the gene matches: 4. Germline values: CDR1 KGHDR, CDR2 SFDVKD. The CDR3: CATNAGGPYNEQFF. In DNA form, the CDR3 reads TGTGCCACCAACGCGGGGGGCCCCTACAATGAGCAGTTCTTC.

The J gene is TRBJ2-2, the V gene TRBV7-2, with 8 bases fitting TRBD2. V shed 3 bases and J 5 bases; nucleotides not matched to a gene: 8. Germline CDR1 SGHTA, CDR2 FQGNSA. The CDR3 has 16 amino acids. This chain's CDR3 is CASSFFGGAVTGELFF. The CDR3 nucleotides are TGTGCCAGCAGCTTTTTCGGGGGGGCCGTTACCGGGGAGCTGTTTTTT.

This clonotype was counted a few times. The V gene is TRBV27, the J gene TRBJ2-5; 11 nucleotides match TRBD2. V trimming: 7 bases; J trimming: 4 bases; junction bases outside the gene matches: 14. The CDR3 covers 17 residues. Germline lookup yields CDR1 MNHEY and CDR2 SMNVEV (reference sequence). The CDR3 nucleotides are TGTGCCAGCATTCCTCACCCTAGCGGGGGGCCTGGAGAGACCCAGTACTTC. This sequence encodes CASIPHPSGGPGETQYF.

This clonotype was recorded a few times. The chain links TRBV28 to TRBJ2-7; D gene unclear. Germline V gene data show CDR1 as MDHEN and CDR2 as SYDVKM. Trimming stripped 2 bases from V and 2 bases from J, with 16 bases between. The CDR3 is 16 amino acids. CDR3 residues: CASSLEFTDSTYEQYF. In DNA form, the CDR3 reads TGTGCCAGCAGTTTAGAATTCACTGACTCCACCTACGAGCAGTACTTC.

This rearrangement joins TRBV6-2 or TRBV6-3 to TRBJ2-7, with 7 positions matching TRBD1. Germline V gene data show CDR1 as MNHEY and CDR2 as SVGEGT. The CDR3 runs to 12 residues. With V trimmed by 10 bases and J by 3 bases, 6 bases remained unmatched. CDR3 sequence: CATSTGLYEQYF. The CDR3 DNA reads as TGTGCCACCTCGACAGGGCTCTACGAGCAGTACTTC.

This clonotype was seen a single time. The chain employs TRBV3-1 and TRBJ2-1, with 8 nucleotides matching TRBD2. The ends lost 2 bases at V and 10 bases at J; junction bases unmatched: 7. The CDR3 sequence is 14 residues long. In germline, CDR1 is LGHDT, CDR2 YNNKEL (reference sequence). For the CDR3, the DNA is TGTGCCAGCAGCCAACTCGGGGGGGCTTGGGAGCAGTTCTTC. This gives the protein CASSQLGGAWEQFF.

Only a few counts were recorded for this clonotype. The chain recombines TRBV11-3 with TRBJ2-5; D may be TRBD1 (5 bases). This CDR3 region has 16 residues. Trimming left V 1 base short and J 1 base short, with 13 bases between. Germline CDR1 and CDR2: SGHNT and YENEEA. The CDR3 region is CASSLGAGITQETQYF. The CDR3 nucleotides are TGTGCCAGCAGCTTAGGGGCAGGGATCACCCAAGAGACCCAGTACTTC.

CDR3 region: CASSFQGGSYNEQFF. CDR3 DNA sequence: TGTGCCAGCAGCTTTCAGGGGGGCTCCTACAATGAGCAGTTCTTC. The gene calls are TRBV7-2 and TRBJ2-1; D perhaps matches TRBD1 (7 bases). Per the germline V gene, CDR1 is SGHTA and CDR2 is FQGNSA. This CDR3 spans 15 amino acids. The V and J ends lost 3 bases and 0 bases respectively, with 9 bases between them.

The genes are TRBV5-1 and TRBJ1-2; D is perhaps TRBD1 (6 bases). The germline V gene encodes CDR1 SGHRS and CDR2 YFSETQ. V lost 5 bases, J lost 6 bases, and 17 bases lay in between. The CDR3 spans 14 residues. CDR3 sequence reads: CASSTEGERDGYTF. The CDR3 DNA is TGCGCCAGCAGTACCGAGGGGGAGAGGGATGGCTACACCTTC.

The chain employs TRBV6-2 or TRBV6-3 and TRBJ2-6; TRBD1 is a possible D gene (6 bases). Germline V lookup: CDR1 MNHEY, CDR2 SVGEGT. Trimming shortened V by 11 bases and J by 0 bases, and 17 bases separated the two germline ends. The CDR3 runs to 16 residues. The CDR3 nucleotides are TGTGCCGTCCCGGACAGCTCCAACTCTGGGGCCAACGTCCTGACTTTC. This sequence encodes CAVPDSSNSGANVLTF.

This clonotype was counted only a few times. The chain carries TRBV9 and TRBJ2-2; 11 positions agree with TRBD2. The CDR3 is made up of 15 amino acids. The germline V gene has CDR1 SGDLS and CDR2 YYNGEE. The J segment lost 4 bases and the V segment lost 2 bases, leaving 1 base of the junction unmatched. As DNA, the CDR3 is TGTGCCAGCAGCGTTGGACTAGCGGGCACCGGGGAGCTGTTTTTT. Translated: CASSVGLAGTGELFF. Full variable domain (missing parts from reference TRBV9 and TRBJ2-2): DSGVTQTPKHLITATGQRVTLRCSPRSGDLSVYWYQQSLDQGLQFLIQYYNGEERAKGNILERFSAQQFPDLHSELNLSSLELGDSALYFCASSVGLAGTGELFFGEGSRLTVL.